This T cell receptor beta chain derives from a study of blood T cells in healthy people across ages. General observations from the study: The recorded TCR beta diversity per million T cells decreased in a roughly linear manner with age.

Next came a second PCR, run for about 6 to 12 cycles, which used a sample-barcoded 5' primer along with a J-beta primer mix. Sequencing yielded, for each sample, at least 2.5 million paired-end reads carrying CDR3. In TCRdb, the 5' RACE reads were re-called with MiXCR into one record per CDR3 protein. The sample has around 1,900,000 distinct CDR3 sequences, around 42% seen once. The V gene end was trimmed by 5 bases and the J gene end by 7 bases; junction bases not matched to a gene: 13. Per germline, CDR1 MNHEY and CDR2 SMNVEV (reference sequence). CDR3 length equals 16 residues. As for this clonotype: Its antigen is unidentified.

This TCR came from a human donor in good health. The chain recombines TRBV27 with TRBJ2-3, with 9 nucleotides matching TRBD2. The sample comprised blood. The chain's CDR3 is CASSTDLAGAPYTQYF. The CDR3 DNA reads as TGTGCCAGCAGTACGGACTTAGCGGGGGCCCCGTATACGCAGTATTTT.